This TCR beta chain was found in a study of blood T cell repertoires in COVID-19. CDR1 and CDR2 from the germline V gene are LNHNV and YYDKDF (reference sequence). V was pared by 6 bases and J by 4 bases, with 14 bases of the junction left unmatched. This CDR3 has 17 residues. Method: immunoSEQ multiplex PCR; TCRdb's copy keeps in-frame clones and lacks some. The sample carries roughly 120,000 clones, around 89% recorded once. The rearrangement joins TRBV15 to TRBJ2-5; 10 nucleotides line up with TRBD1. The sample taken for sequencing was peripheral blood. This sequence was found in a woman aged 45-65 years with acute or convalescent COVID-19. The CDR3 sequence: CATRKGQGIYESETQYF. The DNA of the CDR3 is TGTGCCACCAGAAAGGGACAGGGGATTTACGAGTCAGAGACCCAGTACTTC. Full variable domain (outside the CDR3, taken from reference TRBV15 and TRBJ2-5): DAMVIQNPRYQVTQFGKPVTLSCSQTLNHNVMYWYQQKSSQAPKLLFHYYDKDFNNEADTPDNFQSRRPNTSFCFLDIRSPGLGDTAMYLCATRKGQGIYESETQYFGPGTRLLVL.